This is a list of T cell receptor beta chains from one sample in a study of T cell responses to AZD1222 COVID-19 vaccine. The data were produced by immunoSEQ multiplex PCR, yet TCRdb's version contains in-frame clones alone and is incomplete. The table has 150,000 to 200,000 clones, 87% seen once. Source: peripheral blood, taken on day 0 of MenACWY control vaccination. These receptors were collected from an adult in good health. Both conserved end residues are part of each CDR3. Each record gives: V gene, J gene, clone size, D gene, CDR3 DNA, CDR3 protein. A D gene is named only where the DNA matches it firmly. Expanded clones get a size class; other rows say once, few or many, or leave the size out.

v_call: TRBV10-1; j_call: TRBJ1-5; clone_size: -; d_call: -; cdr3_nt: TGCGCCAGCAGTGGGGGGCCTCAAAGCAATCAGCCCCAGCATTTT; cdr3_aa: CASSGGPQSNQPQHF
v_call: TRBV5-1; j_call: TRBJ2-5; clone_size: -; d_call: -; cdr3_nt: TGCGCCAGCAGCTTGGAGGGCAGTAAAGAGACCCAGTACTTC; cdr3_aa: CASSLEGSKETQYF
v_call: TRBV5-1; j_call: TRBJ1-1; clone_size: -; d_call: -; cdr3_nt: TGCGCCAGCAGCTTGGTCGGCAGGGGCCAGAACACTGAAGCTTTCTTT; cdr3_aa: CASSLVGRGQNTEAFF
v_call: TRBV14; j_call: TRBJ1-2; clone_size: -; d_call: -; cdr3_nt: TGTGCCAGCAGCCCTGGCCGGTACTATGGCTACACCTTC; cdr3_aa: CASSPGRYYGYTF
v_call: TRBV5-6; j_call: TRBJ2-5; clone_size: -; d_call: -; cdr3_nt: TGTGCCAGCAGCGTCCGGGACAACCAAGAGACCCAGTACTTC; cdr3_aa: CASSVRDNQETQYF
v_call: TRBV28; j_call: TRBJ2-3; clone_size: -; d_call: TRBD1; cdr3_nt: TGTGCCAGCAGTCCCTACGGGACAGGACTCACAGATACGCAGTATTTT; cdr3_aa: CASSPYGTGLTDTQYF
v_call: TRBV9; j_call: TRBJ1-1; clone_size: -; d_call: -; cdr3_nt: TGTGCCAGCAGCGTAGCTCAGGGAAGGACTGAAGCTTTCTTT; cdr3_aa: CASSVAQGRTEAFF
v_call: TRBV11-2; j_call: TRBJ2-1; clone_size: -; d_call: -; cdr3_nt: TGTGCCAGCAGCCGGACAAATGAGCAGTTCTTC; cdr3_aa: CASSRTNEQFF
v_call: TRBV27; j_call: TRBJ1-5; clone_size: -; d_call: -; cdr3_nt: TGTGCCAGCAGTTTACAGGGGAGGAATCAGCCCCAGCATTTT; cdr3_aa: CASSLQGRNQPQHF
v_call: TRBV6-6; j_call: TRBJ1-3; clone_size: -; d_call: -; cdr3_nt: TGTGCCAGCGGTCGACCGACGGCCGTCGGAAACACCATATATTTT; cdr3_aa: CASGRPTAVGNTIYF
v_call: TRBV6-1; j_call: TRBJ1-3; clone_size: -; d_call: -; cdr3_nt: TGTGCCAGCAGTGAAGCGACAGGCTCTGGAAACACCATATATTTT; cdr3_aa: CASSEATGSGNTIYF
v_call: TRBV30; j_call: TRBJ1-5; clone_size: few; d_call: -; cdr3_nt: TGTGCCTGGGGGGAAGGGGGTTTGGATCAGCCCCAGCATTTT; cdr3_aa: CAWGEGGLDQPQHF
v_call: TRBV6-4; j_call: TRBJ2-1; clone_size: few; d_call: TRBD2; cdr3_nt: TGTGCCAGCAGTGACCGGGCGGGAGCCAGTGGTGAGCAGTTCTTC; cdr3_aa: CASSDRAGASGEQFF
v_call: TRBV30; j_call: TRBJ1-4; clone_size: -; d_call: -; cdr3_nt: TGTGCCTGGTCAGGCAGCTTCGCAACTAATGAAAAACTGTTTTTT; cdr3_aa: CAWSGSFATNEKLFF
v_call: TRBV5-1; j_call: TRBJ2-1; clone_size: once; d_call: -; cdr3_nt: TGCGCCAGCAGCTTGGAGGGGACTCCCTACAATGAGCAGTTCTTC; cdr3_aa: CASSLEGTPYNEQFF
v_call: TRBV7-8; j_call: TRBJ1-6; clone_size: few; d_call: -; cdr3_nt: TGTGCCAGCAGCTTAGACCAGGCAAGCTCCTATAATTCACCCCTCCACTTT; cdr3_aa: CASSLDQASSYNSPLHF
v_call: TRBV28; j_call: TRBJ2-5; clone_size: -; d_call: -; cdr3_nt: TGTGCCAGCAGATCGCGAGAGACCCAGTACTTC; cdr3_aa: CASRSRETQYF
v_call: TRBV29-1; j_call: TRBJ2-7; clone_size: -; d_call: TRBD2; cdr3_nt: TGCAGCGTTGAAGTAGGGACTAGCGGGAGTAATTCTTACGAGCAGTACTTC; cdr3_aa: CSVEVGTSGSNSYEQYF
v_call: TRBV18; j_call: TRBJ1-1; clone_size: -; d_call: -; cdr3_nt: TGTGCCAGCTCACCAGCGGCGAACACTGAAGCTTTCTTT; cdr3_aa: CASSPAANTEAFF
v_call: TRBV2; j_call: TRBJ1-2; clone_size: few; d_call: -; cdr3_nt: TGTGCCAGCAGCGACCGACGTCAGTGGGGGGGAGCGGCCCGACTCTTC; cdr3_aa: CASSDRRQWGGAARLF
v_call: TRBV9; j_call: TRBJ1-1; clone_size: -; d_call: -; cdr3_nt: TGTGCCAGCAGCGTAGGTGGGGCTGAAGCTTTCTTT; cdr3_aa: CASSVGGAEAFF
v_call: TRBV7-2; j_call: TRBJ1-5; clone_size: -; d_call: -; cdr3_nt: TGTGCCAGCAGCTTAGCTTGGGGTAGCAATCAGCCCCAGCATTTT; cdr3_aa: CASSLAWGSNQPQHF
v_call: TRBV15; j_call: TRBJ2-6; clone_size: few; d_call: -; cdr3_nt: TGTGCCACCAGCAGGACAGCTGGGGCCAACGTCCTGACTTTC; cdr3_aa: CATSRTAGANVLTF
v_call: TRBV7-8; j_call: TRBJ2-7; clone_size: once; d_call: TRBD2; cdr3_nt: TGTGCCAGCAGCCCACTTCGCGGGAGGCCCTCCTACGAGCAGTACTTC; cdr3_aa: CASSPLRGRPSYEQYF
v_call: TRBV19; j_call: TRBJ1-5; clone_size: -; d_call: -; cdr3_nt: TGTGCCAGTAACGGGGAAAGGGATCCGCCCCAGCATTTT; cdr3_aa: CASNGERDPPQHF
v_call: TRBV28; j_call: TRBJ1-2; clone_size: -; d_call: -; cdr3_nt: TGTGCCAGCAGTTTAATCGGGACTAACTATGGCTACACCTTC; cdr3_aa: CASSLIGTNYGYTF
v_call: TRBV7-2; j_call: TRBJ1-3; clone_size: few; d_call: TRBD1; cdr3_nt: TGTGCCAGCAGCTTCAAGGGGGCTAACACCATATATTTT; cdr3_aa: CASSFKGANTIYF
v_call: TRBV9; j_call: TRBJ2-3; clone_size: -; d_call: -; cdr3_nt: TGTGCCAGCAGCGTAGGGGACACAGATACGCAGTATTTT; cdr3_aa: CASSVGDTDTQYF
v_call: TRBV7-2; j_call: TRBJ2-1; clone_size: -; d_call: TRBD2; cdr3_nt: TGTGCCAGCAGCTTTTTAGCGGGGGTCAACAATGAGCAGTTCTTC; cdr3_aa: CASSFLAGVNNEQFF
v_call: TRBV5-8; j_call: TRBJ1-5; clone_size: -; d_call: -; cdr3_nt: TGTGCCAGCAGCTTGGATACAGGGATCGGGAATCAGCCCCAGCATTTT; cdr3_aa: CASSLDTGIGNQPQHF
v_call: TRBV7-3; j_call: TRBJ2-2; clone_size: few; d_call: TRBD1; cdr3_nt: TGTGCCAGCAGTCCCGGGACAGGGACCACCGGGGAGCTGTTTTTT; cdr3_aa: CASSPGTGTTGELFF
v_call: TRBV10-3; j_call: TRBJ1-5; clone_size: -; d_call: -; cdr3_nt: TGTGCCATCAGTGAGTCAACCAATCAGCCCCAGCATTTT; cdr3_aa: CAISESTNQPQHF
v_call: TRBV7-2; j_call: TRBJ2-1; clone_size: once; d_call: TRBD2; cdr3_nt: TGTGCCAGCAGCCTTCTAGCGGGGGGAGGTGAGCAGTTCTTC; cdr3_aa: CASSLLAGGGEQFF